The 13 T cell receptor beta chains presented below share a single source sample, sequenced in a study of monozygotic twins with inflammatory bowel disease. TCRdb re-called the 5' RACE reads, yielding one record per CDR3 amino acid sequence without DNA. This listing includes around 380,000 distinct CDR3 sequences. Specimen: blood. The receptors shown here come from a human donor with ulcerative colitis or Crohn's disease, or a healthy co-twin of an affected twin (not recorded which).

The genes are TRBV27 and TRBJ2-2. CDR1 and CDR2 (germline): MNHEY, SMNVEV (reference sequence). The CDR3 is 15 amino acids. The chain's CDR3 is CASSPRDGYTGELFF.

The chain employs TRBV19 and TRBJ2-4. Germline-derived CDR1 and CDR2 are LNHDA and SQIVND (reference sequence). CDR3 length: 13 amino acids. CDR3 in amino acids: CASSPPTKNIQYF. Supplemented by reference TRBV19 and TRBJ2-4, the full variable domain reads DGGITQSPKYLFRKEGQNVTLSCEQNLNHDAMYWYRQDPGQGLRLIYYSQIVNDFQKGDIAEGYSVSREKKESFPLTVTSAQKNPTAFYLCASSPPTKNIQYFGAGTRLSVL.

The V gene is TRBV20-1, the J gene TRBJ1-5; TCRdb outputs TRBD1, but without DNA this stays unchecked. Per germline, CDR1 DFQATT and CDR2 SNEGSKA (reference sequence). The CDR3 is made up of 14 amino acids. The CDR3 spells CSARTPRVDQPQHF.

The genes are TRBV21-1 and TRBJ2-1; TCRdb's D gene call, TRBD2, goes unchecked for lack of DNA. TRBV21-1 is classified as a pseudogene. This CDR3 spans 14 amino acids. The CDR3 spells CASKGLAVDNEQFF.

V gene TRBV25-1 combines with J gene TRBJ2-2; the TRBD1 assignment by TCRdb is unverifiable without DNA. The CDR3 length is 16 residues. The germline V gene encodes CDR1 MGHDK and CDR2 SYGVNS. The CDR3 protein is CASSDLGTGNTGELFF. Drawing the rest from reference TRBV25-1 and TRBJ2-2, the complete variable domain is EADIYQTPRYLVIGTGKKITLECSQTMGHDKMYWYQQDPGMELHLIHYSYGVNSTEKGDLSSESTVSRIRTEHFPLTLESARPSHTSQYLCASSDLGTGNTGELFFGEGSRLTVL.

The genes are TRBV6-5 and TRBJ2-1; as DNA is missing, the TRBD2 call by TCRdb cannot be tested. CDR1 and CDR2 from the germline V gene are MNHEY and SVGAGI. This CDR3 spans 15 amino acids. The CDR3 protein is CASSYSGARVNEQFF.

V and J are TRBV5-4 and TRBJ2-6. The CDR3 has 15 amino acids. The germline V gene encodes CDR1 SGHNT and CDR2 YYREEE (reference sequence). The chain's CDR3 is CASSPRFSGANVLTF.

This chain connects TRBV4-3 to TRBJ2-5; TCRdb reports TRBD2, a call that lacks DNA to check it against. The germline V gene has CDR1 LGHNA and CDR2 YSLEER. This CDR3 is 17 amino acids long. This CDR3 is CASSLGVASGHQETQYF.

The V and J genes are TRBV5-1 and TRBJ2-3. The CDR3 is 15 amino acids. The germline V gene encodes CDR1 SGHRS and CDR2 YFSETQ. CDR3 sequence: CECVVEHFNQRTQYF.

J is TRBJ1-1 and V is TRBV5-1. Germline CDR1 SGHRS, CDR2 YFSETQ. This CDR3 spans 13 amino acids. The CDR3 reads CASAETVNTEAFF.

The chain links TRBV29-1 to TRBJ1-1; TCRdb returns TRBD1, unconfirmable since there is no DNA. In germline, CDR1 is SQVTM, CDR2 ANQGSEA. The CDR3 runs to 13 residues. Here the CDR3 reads CSVRTGGRTEAFF.

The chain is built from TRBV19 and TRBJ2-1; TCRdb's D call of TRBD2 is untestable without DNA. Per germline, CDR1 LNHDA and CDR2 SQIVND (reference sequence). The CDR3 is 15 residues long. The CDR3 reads CASDSSGRKIDEQFF.

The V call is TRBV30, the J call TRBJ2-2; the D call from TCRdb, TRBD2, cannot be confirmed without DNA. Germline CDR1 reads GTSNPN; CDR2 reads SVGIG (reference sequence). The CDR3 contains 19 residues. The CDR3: CAWSPPTSGPSFGTGELFF.